These 23 T cell receptor beta chains came from one sample sequenced in a study of T cell responses to AZD1222 COVID-19 vaccine. This table comes from immunoSEQ multiplex PCR, and its TCRdb copy is limited to in-frame clones, with some not included. Of more than 130,000 clones in the sample, 90% were seen once. This specimen consisted of peripheral blood, obtained on day 0 of AZD1222 vaccination. The receptors originated from an adult in good health.

This sequence joins TRBV11-2 and TRBJ2-1; perhaps TRBD1 as D (7 bases). Trimming shortened V by 7 bases and J by 9 bases, and 31 bases separated the two germline ends. Germline CDR1 is SGHAT and CDR2 is FQNNGV. CDR3 length equals 18 residues. The CDR3 region has the DNA TGTGCCAGCACCCCCGGCACAGGGGCCGGAGGGATCGGGGGTGAGCAGTTCTTC. Translation gives CASTPGTGAGGIGGEQFF.

This chain uses TRBV30 with TRBJ1-2, with D maybe TRBD1 (6 bases). The CDR3 contains 14 residues. Germline V lookup: CDR1 GTSNPN, CDR2 SVGIG (reference sequence). V lost 0 bases to trimming and J lost 5 bases, with 13 bases between them. The CDR3 nucleotides are TGTGCCTGGAGTGTCCAAGGGGGGCGGTATGGCTACACCTTC. Encoded protein: CAWSVQGGRYGYTF.

The DNA of the CDR3 is TGTGCCAGCAGTATAGCGGGAGGGCGGTACGAGCAGTACTTC. It is translated as CASSIAGGRYEQYF. The chain recombines TRBV6-2 or TRBV6-3 with TRBJ2-7; 11 nucleotides line up with TRBD2. The V gene end was trimmed by 5 bases and the J gene end by 4 bases; junction bases not matched to a gene: 4. Germline CDR1 reads MNHEY; CDR2 reads SVGEGT. There are 14 residues in the CDR3.

J is TRBJ1-2 and V is TRBV29-1; D is unclear. The CDR3 is made up of 15 amino acids. CDR1 and CDR2 (germline): SQVTM, ANQGSEA. Trimming cost V 2 bases and J 1 base, with 14 bases left between them. CDR3 residues: CSVESPGNLNYGYTF. CDR3 coding DNA: TGCAGCGTTGAAAGTCCGGGAAACCTTAACTATGGCTACACCTTC.

The gene calls are TRBV10-3 and TRBJ2-1, with TRBD1 as a possible D gene (6 bases). The V gene's germline CDR1 is ENHRY and CDR2 SYGVKD. CDR3 length: 15 amino acids. Trimming removed 3 bases from V and 1 base from J, with 10 bases in between. The DNA of the CDR3 is TGTGCCATCAGTGAACCAGGGGCTTCCTACAATGAGCAGTTCTTC. Translated: CAISEPGASYNEQFF.

The rearrangement links TRBV7-8 to TRBJ2-7; 16 bases are shared with TRBD2. The CDR3 has 17 amino acids. Trimming at V came to 7 bases and at J to 7 bases, leaving 13 bases not matched to a gene. Germline V gene sequence: CDR1 SGHVS, CDR2 FQNEAQ. As DNA, the CDR3 is TGTGCCAGCACCCTTACGGGACTAGCGGGAGGGCAGTGGGAGCAGTACTTC. This encodes CASTLTGLAGGQWEQYF.

This clone was seen more than once but under ten times. This sequence joins TRBV4-3 and TRBJ1-1; possible D gene TRBD1, 6 bases. The CDR3 consists of 14 residues. CDR1 and CDR2 from the germline V gene are LGHNA and YSLEER. Trimming took off 1 base at V and 5 bases at J, with 11 bases between the two ends. Written as DNA, the CDR3 is TGCGCCAGCAGCCAAGCGGGGGGCCATACTGAAGCTTTCTTT. Residues: CASSQAGGHTEAFF.

The J gene is TRBJ1-2, the V gene TRBV2, with TRBD1 matching over 7 bases. The length of the CDR3 is 15 residues. Germline V CDR1 and CDR2: SNHLY, FYNNEI. V gave up 6 bases and J gave up 4 bases; unmatched junction bases: 11. The CDR3 DNA sequence: TGTGCCAGCAGGGAACCCGGGACAGCCATCTATGGCTACACCTTC. Protein: CASREPGTAIYGYTF.

This clone has just one count. This chain uses TRBV27 with TRBJ1-1; TRBD1 is a possible D gene (5 bases). There are 16 residues in the CDR3. The V and J ends lost 2 bases and 5 bases respectively, with 18 bases between them. Germline CDR1 MNHEY, CDR2 SMNVEV (reference sequence). In DNA, the CDR3 is TGTGCCAGCAGTTTACAAAACACAGGAAAGCAAACTGAAGCTTTCTTT. This translates into CASSLQNTGKQTEAFF.

The V gene is TRBV7-2, the J gene TRBJ2-1; TRBD2 might be the D (7 bases). Trimming shortened V by 3 bases and J by 7 bases, and 16 bases separated the two germline ends. CDR1 and CDR2 (germline): SGHTA, FQGNSA. This CDR3 is built from 15 residues. The CDR3 DNA is TGTGCCAGCAGCTTGGGGGGGGGCGCTCAAAATGAGCAGTTCTTC. Residues: CASSLGGGAQNEQFF. The entire variable domain, with the rest obtained from reference TRBV7-2 and TRBJ2-1, is as follows: GAGVSQSPSNKVTEKGKDVELRCDPISGHTALYWYRQSLGQGLEFLIYFQGNSAPDKSGLPSDRFSAERTGGSVSTLTIQRTQQEDSAVYLCASSLGGGAQNEQFFGPGTRLTVL.

CDR3 sequence reads: CASSTPSGAKNIQYF. The CDR3 region has the DNA TGTGCCAGCAGTACCCCCTCGGGGGCCAAAAACATTCAGTACTTC. This chain uses TRBV6-5 with TRBJ2-4; D possibly corresponds to TRBD2 (5 bases). V lost 5 bases and J lost 1, with 12 bases in between. The germline V gene encodes CDR1 MNHEY and CDR2 SVGAGI. The CDR3 spans 15 residues.

V is TRBV12-3 or TRBV12-4 and J is TRBJ2-1; the D gene is possibly TRBD1 (5 bases). V shed 6 bases and J shed 16 bases, with 16 bases lying between them. This CDR3 contains 11 residues. The CDR3 nucleotides are TGTGCCAGCAGCAAGGACATCCGTCGATTCTTC. Its translation is CASSKDIRRFF.

Concerning this clone itself: Here the CDR3 omits its conserved ending phenylalanine or tryptophan, so a read error is the likely source. This chain links TRBV11-2 with TRBJ2-4; tentatively, D is TRBD1 or TRBD2 (5 bases each). The J call may be incorrect, as the DNA end agrees better with TRBJ2-1. CDR3 length equals 9 residues. Germline values: CDR1 SGHAT, CDR2 FQNNGV. The CDR3 DNA sequence: TGTGCCAGCAGCGGGGGACAGTTCGTC. Translation: CASSGGQFV.

The V call is TRBV7-2, the J call TRBJ2-3, with 14 nucleotides matching TRBD2. CDR1 is SGHTA and CDR2 is FQGNSA in the germline V gene. The CDR3 runs 15 residues. The junction had 5 bases not matched to a gene; V was cut back by 4 bases and J by 8 bases. The CDR3 region is CASSSGTSGSATQYF. The CDR3 DNA reads as TGTGCCAGCAGCTCAGGGACTAGCGGGAGTGCTACGCAGTATTTT.

V gene TRBV19 combines with J gene TRBJ1-1; 7 positions agree with TRBD1. Germline V gene data show CDR1 as LNHDA and CDR2 as SQIVND (reference sequence). Losses at the gene ends were 5 bases for V and 7 bases for J; bases not matched to a gene: 7. CDR3 length: 13 residues. Written as DNA, the CDR3 is TGTGCCAGTAGTTCCGACAGGGCCCGTGAAGCTTTCTTT. This sequence encodes CASSSDRAREAFF.

The chain uses TRBV27 and TRBJ2-3, with D perhaps TRBD1 (6 bases). V was trimmed by 6 bases and J by 6 bases, leaving 7 bases between them. Germline-derived CDR1 and CDR2 are MNHEY and SMNVEV (reference sequence). The CDR3 totals 11 residues. This CDR3 is CASSQGDTQYF. In DNA form, the CDR3 reads TGTGCCAGCAGCCAGGGGGATACGCAGTATTTT.

The gene calls are TRBV19 and TRBJ2-2, with D hard to call. CDR1 LNHDA and CDR2 SQIVND come from the germline V gene (reference sequence). The CDR3 sequence is 12 residues long. V lost 1 base, J lost 7 bases, and 4 bases lay in between. The CDR3 protein is CASSIVGGELFF. CDR3 coding DNA: TGTGCCAGTAGTATAGTAGGCGGGGAGCTGTTTTTT.

This chain connects TRBV5-6 to TRBJ1-1; no clear D gene. V dropped 4 bases and J dropped 6 bases, with 16 bases sitting between them. CDR3 size: 14 residues. CDR1 is SGHDT and CDR2 is YYEEEE in the germline V gene. Here the CDR3 DNA reads TGTGCCAGCAGCCCCACGAGGTTTTGGGCTGAAGCTTTCTTT. Protein: CASSPTRFWAEAFF.

The chain has TRBV6-6 and TRBJ1-3; 8 bases are shared with TRBD1. The CDR3 length is 16 residues. Germline assignment: CDR1 MNHNY and CDR2 SVGAGI (reference sequence). Losses at the gene ends were 2 bases for V and 0 bases for J; bases not matched to a gene: 3. CDR3 sequence (DNA): TGTGCCAGCAGTTACGGGACAGGCAGCTCTGGAAACACCATATATTTT. This encodes CASSYGTGSSGNTIYF.

The chain couples TRBV3-1 (or the pseudogene TRBV3-2) to TRBJ2-3; the D gene is possibly TRBD2 (5 bases). The V end lost 4 bases, the J end lost 7 bases, and 12 bases lay between the germline ends. The CDR3 runs 13 residues. The germline gives CDR1 LGHDT, CDR2 YNNKEL (reference sequence). As DNA, the CDR3 is TGTGCCAGCAGCCCATCGGGGTTGAATACGCAGTATTTT. Translating it yields CASSPSGLNTQYF.

This chain links TRBV11-3 with TRBJ2-2; D remains ambiguous. Trimming pared 10 bases from V and 6 bases from J, leaving 12 bases between. This CDR3 comprises 12 residues. Germline V CDR1 and CDR2: SGHNT, YENEEA. The DNA for the CDR3 is TGTGCCACCGCACCTGGACCCGGGGAGCTGTTTTTT. It translates to CATAPGPGELFF.

The chain combines TRBV5-6 with TRBJ1-5, with a weak D call TRBD1 (6 bases). The V gene's germline CDR1 is SGHDT and CDR2 YYEEEE. Trimming took off 1 base at V and 6 bases at J, with 11 bases between the two ends. The CDR3 length is 14 residues. The CDR3 here is CASSLWGASQPQHF. CDR3 nucleotides: TGTGCCAGCAGCTTGTGGGGGGCTAGTCAGCCCCAGCATTTT.

The genes are TRBV13 and TRBJ2-7; D may be TRBD1 (5 bases). From germline, CDR1 is PRHDT and CDR2 FYEKMQ (reference sequence). The V end was cut by 2 bases, the J end by 5 bases, with 10 bases between. This CDR3 spans 13 amino acids. CDR3: CASSLSGLHEQYF. CDR3 in DNA: TGTGCCAGCAGCTTATCAGGGCTCCACGAGCAGTACTTC.